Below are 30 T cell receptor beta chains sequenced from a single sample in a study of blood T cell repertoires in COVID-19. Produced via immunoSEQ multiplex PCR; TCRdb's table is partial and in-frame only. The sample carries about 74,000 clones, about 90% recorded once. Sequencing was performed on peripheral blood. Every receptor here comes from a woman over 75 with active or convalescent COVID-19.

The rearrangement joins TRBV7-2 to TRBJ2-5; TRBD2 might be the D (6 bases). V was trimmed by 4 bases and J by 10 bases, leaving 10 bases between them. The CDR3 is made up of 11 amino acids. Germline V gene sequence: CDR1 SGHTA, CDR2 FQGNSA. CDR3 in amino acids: CASSSGGDQYF. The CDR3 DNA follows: TGTGCCAGCAGCTCTGGAGGGGACCAGTACTTC.

DNA of the CDR3: TGTGCCAGCAGTTACCCCGGGACAGGGAGGGATGAGCAGTTCTTC. Amino acids: CASSYPGTGRDEQFF. This chain uses TRBV6-6 with TRBJ2-1; 9 bases match TRBD1. In germline, CDR1 is MNHNY, CDR2 SVGAGI (reference sequence). The length of the CDR3 is 15 residues. The V segment lost 2 bases and the J segment 8 bases; nucleotides outside the gene matches: 7.

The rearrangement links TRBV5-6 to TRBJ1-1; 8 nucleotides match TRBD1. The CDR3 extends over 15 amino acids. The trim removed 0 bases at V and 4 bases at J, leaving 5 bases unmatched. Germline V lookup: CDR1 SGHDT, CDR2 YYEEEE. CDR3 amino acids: CASSLVVRGPTEAFF. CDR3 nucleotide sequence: TGTGCCAGCAGCTTGGTGGTCAGGGGGCCCACTGAAGCTTTCTTT.

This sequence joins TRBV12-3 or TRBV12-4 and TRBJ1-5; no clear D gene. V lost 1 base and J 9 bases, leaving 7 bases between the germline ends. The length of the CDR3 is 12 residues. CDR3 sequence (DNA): TGTGCCAGCAGTTTAGATGGGCCGCCCCAGCATTTT. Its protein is CASSLDGPPQHF.

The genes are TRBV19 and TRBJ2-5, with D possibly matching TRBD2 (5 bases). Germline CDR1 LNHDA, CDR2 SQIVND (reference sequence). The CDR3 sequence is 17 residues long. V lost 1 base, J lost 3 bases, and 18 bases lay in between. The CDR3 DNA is TGTGCCAGTAGTATAGGAGCGGTGCCCTCCTGGGAAGAGACCCAGTACTTC. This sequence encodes CASSIGAVPSWEETQYF.

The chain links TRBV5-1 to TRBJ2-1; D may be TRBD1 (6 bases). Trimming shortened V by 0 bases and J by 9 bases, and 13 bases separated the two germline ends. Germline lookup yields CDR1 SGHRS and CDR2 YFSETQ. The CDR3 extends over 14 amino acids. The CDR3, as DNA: TGCGCCAGCAGCTTGGTACAGGGAAACGGTGAGCAGTTCTTC. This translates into CASSLVQGNGEQFF. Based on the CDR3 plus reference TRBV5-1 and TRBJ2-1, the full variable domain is KAGVTQTPRYLIKTRGQQVTLSCSPISGHRSVSWYQQTPGQGLQFLFEYFSETQRNKGNFPGRFSGRQFSNSRSEMNVSTLELGDSALYLCASSLVQGNGEQFFGPGTRLTVL.

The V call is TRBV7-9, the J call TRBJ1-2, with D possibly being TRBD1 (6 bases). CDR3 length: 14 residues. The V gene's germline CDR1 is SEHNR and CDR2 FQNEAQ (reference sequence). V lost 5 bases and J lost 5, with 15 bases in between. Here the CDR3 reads CASSPPTGIYGYTF. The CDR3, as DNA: TGTGCCAGCAGCCCACCTACAGGGATTTATGGCTACACCTTC.

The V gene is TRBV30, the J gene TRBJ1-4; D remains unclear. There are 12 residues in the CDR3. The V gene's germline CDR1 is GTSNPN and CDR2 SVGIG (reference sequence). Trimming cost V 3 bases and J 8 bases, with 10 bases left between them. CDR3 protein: CAWRPGREKLFF. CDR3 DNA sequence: TGTGCCTGGAGGCCGGGAAGAGAAAAACTGTTTTTT.

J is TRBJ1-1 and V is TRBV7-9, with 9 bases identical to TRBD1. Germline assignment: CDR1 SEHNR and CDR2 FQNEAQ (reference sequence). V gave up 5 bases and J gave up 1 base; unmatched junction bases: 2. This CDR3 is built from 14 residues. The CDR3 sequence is CASSRQGGNTEAFF. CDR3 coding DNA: TGTGCCAGCAGCCGACAGGGGGGGAACACTGAAGCTTTCTTT. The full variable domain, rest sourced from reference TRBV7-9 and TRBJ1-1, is DTGVSQNPRHKITKRGQNVTFRCDPISEHNRLYWYRQTLGQGPEFLTYFQNEAQLEKSRLLSDRFSAERPKGSFSTLEIQRTEQGDSAMYLCASSRQGGNTEAFFGQGTRLTVV.

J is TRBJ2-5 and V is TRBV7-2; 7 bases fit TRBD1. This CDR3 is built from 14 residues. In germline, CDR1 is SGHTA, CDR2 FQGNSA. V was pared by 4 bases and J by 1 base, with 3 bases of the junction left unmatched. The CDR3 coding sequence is TGTGCCAGCAGCTCCCGACAGGGCCAAGAGACCCAGTACTTC. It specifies CASSSRQGQETQYF. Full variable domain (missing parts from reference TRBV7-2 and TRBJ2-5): GAGVSQSPSNKVTEKGKDVELRCDPISGHTALYWYRQSLGQGLEFLIYFQGNSAPDKSGLPSDRFSAERTGGSVSTLTIQRTQQEDSAVYLCASSSRQGQETQYFGPGTRLLVL.

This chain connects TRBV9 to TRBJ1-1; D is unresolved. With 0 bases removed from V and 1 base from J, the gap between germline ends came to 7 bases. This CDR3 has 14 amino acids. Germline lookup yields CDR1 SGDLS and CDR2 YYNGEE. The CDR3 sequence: CASSVGGENTEAFF. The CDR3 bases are TGTGCCAGCAGCGTAGGTGGAGAGAACACTGAAGCTTTCTTT.

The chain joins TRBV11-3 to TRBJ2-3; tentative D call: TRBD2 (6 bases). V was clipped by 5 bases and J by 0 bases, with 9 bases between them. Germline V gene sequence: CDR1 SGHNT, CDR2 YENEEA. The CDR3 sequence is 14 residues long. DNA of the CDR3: TGTGCCAGCAGCCCCCTAGCGAGCACAGATACGCAGTATTTT. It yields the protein CASSPLASTDTQYF.

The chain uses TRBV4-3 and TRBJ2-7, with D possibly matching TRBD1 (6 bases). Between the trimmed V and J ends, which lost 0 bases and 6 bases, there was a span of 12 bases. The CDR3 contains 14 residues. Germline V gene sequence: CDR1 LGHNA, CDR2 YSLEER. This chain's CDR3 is CASSQDRGLIEQYF. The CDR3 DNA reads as TGCGCCAGCAGCCAAGACAGGGGTTTGATCGAGCAGTACTTC.

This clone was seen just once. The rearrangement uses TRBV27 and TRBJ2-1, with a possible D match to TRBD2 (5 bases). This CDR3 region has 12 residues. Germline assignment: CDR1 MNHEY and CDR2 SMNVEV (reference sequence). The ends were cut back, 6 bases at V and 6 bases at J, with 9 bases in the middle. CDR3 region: CASRLGTNEQFF. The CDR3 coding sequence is TGTGCCAGCAGACTAGGCACCAATGAGCAGTTCTTC.

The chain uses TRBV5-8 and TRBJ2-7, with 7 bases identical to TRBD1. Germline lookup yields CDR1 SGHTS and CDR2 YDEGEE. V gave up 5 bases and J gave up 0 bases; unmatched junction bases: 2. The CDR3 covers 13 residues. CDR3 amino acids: CASRGQSSYEQYF. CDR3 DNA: TGTGCCAGCAGGGGACAGAGCTCCTACGAGCAGTACTTC.

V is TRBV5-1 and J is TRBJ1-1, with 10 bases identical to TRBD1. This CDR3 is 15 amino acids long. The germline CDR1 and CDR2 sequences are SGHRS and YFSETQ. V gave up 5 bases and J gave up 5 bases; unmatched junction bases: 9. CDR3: CASSKEPGQGTEAFF. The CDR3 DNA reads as TGCGCCAGCAGTAAAGAACCGGGACAGGGGACTGAAGCTTTCTTT.

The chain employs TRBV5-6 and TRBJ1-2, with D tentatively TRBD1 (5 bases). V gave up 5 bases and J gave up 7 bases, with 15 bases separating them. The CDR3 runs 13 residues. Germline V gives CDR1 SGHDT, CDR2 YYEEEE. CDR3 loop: CASSPLGGGGYTF. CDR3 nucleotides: TGTGCCAGCAGTCCCCTGGGGGGTGGTGGCTACACCTTC.

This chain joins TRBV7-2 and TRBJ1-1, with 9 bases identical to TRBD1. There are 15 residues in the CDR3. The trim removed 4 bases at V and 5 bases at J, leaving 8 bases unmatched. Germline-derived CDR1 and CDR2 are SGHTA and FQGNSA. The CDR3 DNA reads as TGTGCCAGCAGCTCCCAGGGACAGGGCGGGACTGAAGCTTTCTTT. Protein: CASSSQGQGGTEAFF.

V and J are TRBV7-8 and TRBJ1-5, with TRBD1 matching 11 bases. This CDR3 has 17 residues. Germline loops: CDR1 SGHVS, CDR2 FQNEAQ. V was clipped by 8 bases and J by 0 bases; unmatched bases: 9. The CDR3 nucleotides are TGTGCCAGCTCCCTCCGGGGACAGGGGGTTAGCAATCAGCCCCAGCATTTT. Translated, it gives CASSLRGQGVSNQPQHF.

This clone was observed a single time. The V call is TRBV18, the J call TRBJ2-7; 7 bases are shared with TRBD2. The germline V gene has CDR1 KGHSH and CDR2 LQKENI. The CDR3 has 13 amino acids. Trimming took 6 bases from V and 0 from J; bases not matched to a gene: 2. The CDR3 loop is CASSPGGSYEQYF. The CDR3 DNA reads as TGTGCCAGCTCCCCGGGGGGCTCCTACGAGCAGTACTTC.

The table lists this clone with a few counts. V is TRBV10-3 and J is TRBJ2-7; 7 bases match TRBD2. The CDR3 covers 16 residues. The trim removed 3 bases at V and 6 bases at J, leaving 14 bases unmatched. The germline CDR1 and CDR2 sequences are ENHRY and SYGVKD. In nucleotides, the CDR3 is TGTGCCATCAGTGACCCCCCGGGAGGAGCGGACCTCGAGCAGTACTTC. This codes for CAISDPPGGADLEQYF.

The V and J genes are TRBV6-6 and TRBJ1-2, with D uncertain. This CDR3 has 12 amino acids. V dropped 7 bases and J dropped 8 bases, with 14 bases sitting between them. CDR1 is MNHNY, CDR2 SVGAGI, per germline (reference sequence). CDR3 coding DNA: TGTGCCAGCACCCTGACCCGGGAAGGCTACACCTTC. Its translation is CASTLTREGYTF.

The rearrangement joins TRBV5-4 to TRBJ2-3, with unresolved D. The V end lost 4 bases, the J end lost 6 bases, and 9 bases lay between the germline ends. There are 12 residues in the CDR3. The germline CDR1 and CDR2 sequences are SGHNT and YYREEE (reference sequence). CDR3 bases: TGTGCCAGCAGCACGAACCGGGATACGCAGTATTTT. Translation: CASSTNRDTQYF.

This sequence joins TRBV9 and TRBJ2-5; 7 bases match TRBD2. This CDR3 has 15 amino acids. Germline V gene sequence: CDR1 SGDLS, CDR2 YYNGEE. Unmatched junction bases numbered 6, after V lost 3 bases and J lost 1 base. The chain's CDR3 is CASSEEGLIQETQYF. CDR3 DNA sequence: TGTGCCAGCAGCGAGGAGGGACTAATCCAAGAGACCCAGTACTTC. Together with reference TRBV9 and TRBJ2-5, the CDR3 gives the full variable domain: DSGVTQTPKHLITATGQRVTLRCSPRSGDLSVYWYQQSLDQGLQFLIQYYNGEERAKGNILERFSAQQFPDLHSELNLSSLELGDSALYFCASSEEGLIQETQYFGPGTRLLVL.

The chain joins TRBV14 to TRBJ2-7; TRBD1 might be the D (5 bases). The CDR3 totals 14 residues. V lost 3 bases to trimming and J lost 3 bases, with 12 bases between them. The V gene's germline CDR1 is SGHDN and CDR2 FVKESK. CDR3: CASSQGNRLYEQYF. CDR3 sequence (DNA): TGTGCCAGCAGCCAGGGGAACAGGCTCTACGAGCAGTACTTC. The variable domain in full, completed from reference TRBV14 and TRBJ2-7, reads EAGVTQFPSHSVIEKGQTVTLRCDPISGHDNLYWYRRVMGKEIKFLLHFVKESKQDESGMPNNRFLAERTGGTYSTLKVQPAELEDSGVYFCASSQGNRLYEQYFGPGTRLTVT.

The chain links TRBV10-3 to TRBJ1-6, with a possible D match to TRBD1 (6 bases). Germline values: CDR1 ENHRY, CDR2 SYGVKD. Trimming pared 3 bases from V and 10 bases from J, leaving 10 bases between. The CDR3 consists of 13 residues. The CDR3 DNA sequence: TGTGCCATCAGTGACCAGGGGAAATCACCCCTCCACTTT. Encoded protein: CAISDQGKSPLHF.

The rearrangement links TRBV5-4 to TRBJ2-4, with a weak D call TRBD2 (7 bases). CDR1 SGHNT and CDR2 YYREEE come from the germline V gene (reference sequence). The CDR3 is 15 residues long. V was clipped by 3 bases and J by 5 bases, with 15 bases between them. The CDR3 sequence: CASSSRRGGENIQYF. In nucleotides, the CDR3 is TGTGCCAGCAGCTCCCGTAGAGGGGGGGAAAACATTCAGTACTTC.

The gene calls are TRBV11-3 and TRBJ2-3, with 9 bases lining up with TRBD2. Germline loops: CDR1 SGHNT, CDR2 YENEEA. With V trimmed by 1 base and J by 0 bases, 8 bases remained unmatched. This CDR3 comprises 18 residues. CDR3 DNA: TGTGCCAGCAGCTTAGGGGGTAGCGGGAGCTCTAGCACAGATACGCAGTATTTT. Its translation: CASSLGGSGSSSTDTQYF.

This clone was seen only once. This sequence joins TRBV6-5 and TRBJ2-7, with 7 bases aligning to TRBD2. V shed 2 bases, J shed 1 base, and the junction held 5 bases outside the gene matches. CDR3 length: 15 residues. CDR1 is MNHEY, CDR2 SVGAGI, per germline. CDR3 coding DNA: TGTGCCAGCAGTTACCCTCGGGGGGTTTCCTACGAGCAGTACTTC. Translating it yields CASSYPRGVSYEQYF.

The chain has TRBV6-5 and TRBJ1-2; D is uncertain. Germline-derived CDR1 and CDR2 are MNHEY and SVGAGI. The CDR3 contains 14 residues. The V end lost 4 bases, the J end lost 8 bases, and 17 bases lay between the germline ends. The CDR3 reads CASSSGSAGRGYTF. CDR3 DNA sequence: TGTGCCAGCAGTTCCGGGAGCGCCGGCCGGGGCTACACCTTC.